The clone carrying this TCR beta chain was seen repeatedly, ten times or more. Its cognate antigen is unknown. This specimen comes from a study of read filtering for tumor transcriptome and immune sequencing. Study-level background: Fewer than 10 patients were R-ISS I, some 16 were R-ISS II, roughly seven were R-ISS III. Overall study findings and caveats: Approximately 82% of IR-seq clonotypes had one read, totaling approximately 3.5% of reads; RNA-seq: 74.6% and 44.6%.

From 300 to 400 ng of RNA, a library with molecular barcoded alpha/delta and beta/gamma adaptors was made. TCRdb processed the reads anew with MiXCR; each CDR3 protein has one entry. The sample comprises about 46,000 distinct CDR3 sequences, roughly 20% of which are singletons, and 37% rests with the top ten. The germline V gene encodes CDR1 LGHNT and CDR2 FRNRAP. After removal of 1 base from V and 5 bases from J, the junction contained 8 bases not matched to a gene. The CDR3 extends over 17 amino acids. The V gene is TRBV12-5, the J gene TRBJ2-5; 12 nucleotides align to TRBD2. Sequences were obtained from a population of CD138-negative cells sorted from bone marrow. The sequence derives from a donor at least 40 years old with multiple myeloma. This CDR3 is CASGLATSGRVGETQYF. The DNA of the CDR3 is TGTGCTAGTGGTTTGGCGACTAGCGGGAGAGTTGGGGAGACCCAGTACTTC.